This is a list of T cell receptor beta chains from one sample in a study of blood T cells in healthy people across ages. TCRdb re-called the 5' RACE reads through MiXCR, storing one row per CDR3 protein. The sample comprises 1.5 million to 2 million distinct CDR3 sequences, around 48% of which are singletons, and approximately 2% rests with the top ten. The sample consisted of blood. The receptors here all came from a woman between 40 and 50 years old in good health. Both conserved end residues are part of each CDR3. The D gene is left open where the match is weak. Not all rows give a size; the values are once, few, many and, for expanded clones, a class.

size: NA; V: TRBV6-5; D: NA; J: TRBJ2-7; DNA: TGTGCCAGCAGGGGGGACTTGTACGCCTACGAGCAGTACTTC; CDR3: CASRGDLYAYEQYF
size: NA; V: TRBV29-1; D: TRBD1; J: TRBJ1-4; DNA: TGCAGCGTTGAAGATCGGGACAGGGGAACTAATGAAAAACTGTTTTTT; CDR3: CSVEDRDRGTNEKLFF
size: NA; V: TRBV27; D: NA; J: TRBJ1-1; DNA: TGTGCCAGCAGTTTTCGACAGCCTACTATGAACACTGAAGCTTTCTTT; CDR3: CASSFRQPTMNTEAFF
size: NA; V: TRBV6-2/TRBV6-3; D: NA; J: TRBJ1-2; DNA: TGTGCCAGCAGTGACCCGCAGTTTGGAGGCTCCTATGGCTACACCTTC; CDR3: CASSDPQFGGSYGYTF
size: few; V: TRBV6-5; D: NA; J: TRBJ1-2; DNA: TGTGCCAGCAGTTTCAACAACGGGGCGAGCTATGGCTACACCTTC; CDR3: CASSFNNGASYGYTF
size: NA; V: TRBV20-1; D: NA; J: TRBJ1-5; DNA: TGCAGTGCTAGAGAGGGGGGAGACTCTCAGCCCCAGCATTTT; CDR3: CSAREGGDSQPQHF
size: NA; V: TRBV20-1; D: NA; J: TRBJ1-4; DNA: TGCAGTGCTAGAGATGGGGCAATTAATGAAAAACTGTTTTTT; CDR3: CSARDGAINEKLFF
size: NA; V: TRBV5-1; D: TRBD1; J: TRBJ1-4; DNA: TGCGCCAGCAGCTTAACCACAGGGGGAAAACTGTTTTTT; CDR3: CASSLTTGGKLFF
size: few; V: TRBV5-1; D: TRBD1; J: TRBJ2-4; DNA: TGCGCCAGCAGCGTGGACAAGGACAGGGATACCAAAAACATTCAGTACTTC; CDR3: CASSVDKDRDTKNIQYF
size: NA; V: TRBV7-3; D: NA; J: TRBJ2-5; DNA: TGTGCCAGCAGCTTAAATGTGGGATCGAAAGAGACCCAGTACTTC; CDR3: CASSLNVGSKETQYF
size: few; V: TRBV20-1; D: TRBD2; J: TRBJ2-5; DNA: TGCAGTGCTAGTGTAGCTAGCGGGGGAAAAGAGACCCAGTACTTC; CDR3: CSASVASGGKETQYF
size: NA; V: TRBV7-9; D: NA; J: TRBJ2-5; DNA: TGTGCCAGCAGCTTCACATTCAGGGTCGTCGAGACCCAGTACTTC; CDR3: CASSFTFRVVETQYF
size: NA; V: TRBV11-2; D: TRBD2; J: TRBJ2-3; DNA: TGTGCCAGCAGCCCATGGACTAGCGGGGGGGCCTTAGATACGCAGTATTTT; CDR3: CASSPWTSGGALDTQYF
size: NA; V: TRBV4-3; D: TRBD2; J: TRBJ2-1; DNA: TGCGCCAGCAGCCCCGGGGCTAGCGGGGGCTTCTACAATGAGCAGTTCTTC; CDR3: CASSPGASGGFYNEQFF
size: few; V: TRBV5-1; D: NA; J: TRBJ2-5; DNA: TGCGCCAGCAGCTTGGACAGGGCCGTTGGGCAGACCCAGTACTTC; CDR3: CASSLDRAVGQTQYF
size: NA; V: TRBV12-3/TRBV12-4; D: TRBD1; J: TRBJ2-7; DNA: TGTGCCAGCCGGCGGGACAGGGTTCACGGGCAGTACTTC; CDR3: CASRRDRVHGQYF
size: NA; V: TRBV20-1; D: NA; J: TRBJ1-6; DNA: TGCAGTGCTAGAGACGTTCGTCACGGCTGGAATTCACCCCTCCACTTT; CDR3: CSARDVRHGWNSPLHF
size: few; V: TRBV12-3/TRBV12-4; D: TRBD1; J: TRBJ1-5; DNA: TGTGCCAGCAGTTTGGGGGGGACAGCCTCGGGTCAGCCCCAGCATTTT; CDR3: CASSLGGTASGQPQHF
size: NA; V: TRBV3-1; D: NA; J: TRBJ2-5; DNA: TGTGCCAGCAGCCACACGGAGGGGGACCTCCAAGAGACCCAGTACTTC; CDR3: CASSHTEGDLQETQYF
size: NA; V: TRBV24-1; D: TRBD1; J: TRBJ2-1; DNA: TGTGCCACCAGTGATTTTAAAGTCAGGGACAGGGGTAATAGGTATGAGCAGTTCTTC; CDR3: CATSDFKVRDRGNRYEQFF
size: few; V: TRBV6-5; D: TRBD1; J: TRBJ2-5; DNA: TGTGCCAGCAGACGATCCGACAGGGTCAAACAAGAGACCCAGTACTTC; CDR3: CASRRSDRVKQETQYF
size: NA; V: TRBV6-5; D: TRBD1; J: TRBJ1-2; DNA: TGTGCCAGCAGTCACGGGACAGCCCGTAACTATGGCTACACCTTC; CDR3: CASSHGTARNYGYTF
size: few; V: TRBV4-1; D: TRBD2; J: TRBJ2-1; DNA: TGCGCCAGCAGCCCCGTCAGGACTAGCGGGGGGGGTGATGAGCAGTTCTTC; CDR3: CASSPVRTSGGGDEQFF
size: once; V: TRBV20-1; D: TRBD1; J: TRBJ1-2; DNA: TGCAGTGCTAGCGTTCCCCCACCGGGACAGGGACTTAACTATGGCTACACCTTC; CDR3: CSASVPPPGQGLNYGYTF
size: NA; V: TRBV7-9; D: NA; J: TRBJ2-3; DNA: TGTGCCAGCAGCTTTTGGAAGGGGGGCACAGATACGCAGTATTTT; CDR3: CASSFWKGGTDTQYF
size: NA; V: TRBV20-1; D: NA; J: TRBJ2-5; DNA: TGCAGTGCTAGAGTAATTTCGGAGACCCAGTACTTC; CDR3: CSARVISETQYF